This TCR beta chain came from a study of blood T cells in healthy people across ages. General study points: Because donor CMV status was unknown, expanded clonotype changes were possibly confounded. Diversity of TCR beta correlated strongly with naive T cell percentage.

As for this clonotype: Its antigen remains unidentified.

The J segment lost 1 base and the V segment lost 0 bases, leaving 7 bases of the junction unmatched. CDR3 length equals 17 residues. The germline V gene encodes CDR1 SGHVS and CDR2 FNYEAQ. PCR was performed a second time for about 6 to 12 cycles using a sample-barcoded 5' primer and a J-beta primer mix. A template-switch adaptor that had 12 random nucleotides put a tag on each cDNA molecule. TCRdb re-called the 5' RACE reads with MiXCR, one entry per CDR3 protein. The sample has 380,000 or so distinct CDR3 sequences, about 49% seen once; the top ten hold under 60%. Per sample, no less than 5 micrograms of total RNA were extracted.

The chain has TRBV7-6 and TRBJ2-7, with TRBD1 matching 9 bases. The TCR comes from a man in his sixties in good health. The sequencing sample was made of blood. Here the CDR3 reads CASSLAGAGTGSYEQYF. In DNA form, the CDR3 reads TGTGCCAGCAGCTTAGCGGGAGCCGGGACAGGGTCCTACGAGCAGTACTTC. Drawing the rest from reference TRBV7-6 and TRBJ2-7, the complete variable domain is GAGVSQSPRYKVTKRGQDVALRCDPISGHVSLYWYRQALGQGPEFLTYFNYEAQQDKSGLPNDRFSAERPEGSISTLTIQRTEQRDSAMYRCASSLAGAGTGSYEQYFGPGTRLTVT.